This paragraph reports one T cell receptor beta chain. Its antigen is as yet unknown. This specimen belongs to a study of a mutant IDH1 vaccine in newly diagnosed glioma. Study as a whole: Of treated patients, around 62% were men and approximately 40% women, averaging around 40 years.

Generated by immunoSEQ multiplex PCR, the TCRdb table keeps only in-frame clones and is missing some. This table holds tens of thousands of clones, over 65% found once. Regarding time point: week 35, safety follow-up. The investigators gave 300 ug of mutant IDH1 20-mer peptide in each vaccine dose, together with topical imiquimod. Between the trimmed V and J ends, which lost 1 base and 1 base, there was a span of 7 bases. The CDR3 totals 14 residues. Germline V gene lookup returns CDR1 SNHLY and CDR2 FYNNEI. The chain links TRBV2 to TRBJ1-1; D is undetermined. This sample comprised PBMCs, obtained from a glioma patient whose treatment included an IDH1 peptide vaccine. This clonotype was obtained from a woman between 40 and 55 years old with glioma. The CDR3 DNA sequence: TGTGCCAGCAGTGAAGGATTCAGGAACACTGAAGCTTTCTTT. Residues: CASSEGFRNTEAFF. Full variable domain (rest looked up from reference TRBV2 and TRBJ1-1): EPEVTQTPSHQVTQMGQEVILRCVPISNHLYFYWYRQILGQKVEFLVSFYNNEISEKSEIFDDQFSVERPDGSNFTLKIRSTKLEDSAMYFCASSEGFRNTEAFFGQGTRLTVV.